This TCR beta chain emerged from a study of blood T cells in healthy people across ages. Study-level findings and limits: Measured against age, TCR beta diversity per million T cells decreased in a roughly linear manner. The donors' CMV status was not determined, possibly confounding changes in expanded clonotypes.

Donors were healthy Caucasian individuals from Russia aged about 6 to 90. The CDR3 is 15 amino acids. J was trimmed by 9 bases and V by 5 bases; bases with no gene match: 13. CDR1 DFQATT and CDR2 SNEGSKA come from the germline V gene (reference sequence). The table lists this clonotype with a few counts. Its antigen remains unidentified. Alongside a J-beta primer mix, a sample-barcoded 5' primer served in a second PCR lasting roughly 7 to 11 cycles. Researchers report that a template-switch adaptor with 12 random nucleotides tagged each cDNA molecule. TCRdb reanalysed the 5' RACE reads using MiXCR and keeps one entry per CDR3 protein. The sample contains approximately 680,000 distinct CDR3 sequences, 32% of which appear only once.

The sample taken for sequencing was blood. This TCR came from a woman of 80 years or more in good health. The chain recombines TRBV20-1 with TRBJ2-1; the match to TRBD2 covers 10 bases. The CDR3, as DNA: TGCAGTGCTTCACGACTAAGCGGGGGGGCTGGTGAGCAGTTCTTC. This gives the protein CSASRLSGGAGEQFF.